The 4 T cell receptor beta chains reported below all come from one sample, sequenced in a study of blood T cell repertoires in COVID-19. Sequencing was performed with immunoSEQ multiplex PCR; in TCRdb, only in-frame clones are kept and a portion is missing. The sample lists hundreds of thousands of clones; around 90% were seen once. The sequenced material came from PBMCs or T cells enriched from blood (not recorded which). Receptor source: a woman aged 40 to 50 with acute COVID-19.

The chain is built from TRBV30 and TRBJ1-2, with D hard to call. V lost 4 bases and J lost 4, with 13 bases in between. Germline V gives CDR1 GTSNPN, CDR2 SVGIG (reference sequence). The CDR3 spans 13 residues. The CDR3 region is CAWNPPTVYGYTF. CDR3 DNA: TGTGCCTGGAACCCTCCCACAGTCTATGGCTACACCTTC.

The V gene is TRBV24-1, the J gene TRBJ2-7; 9 bases are a match to TRBD1. The germline V gene encodes CDR1 KGHDR and CDR2 SFDVKD. With V trimmed by 2 bases and J by 2 bases, 6 bases remained unmatched. This CDR3 has 16 residues. CDR3 sequence (DNA): TGTGCCACCAGTGATTCCCCGGGACAGGGCCCCTACGAGCAGTACTTC. It is translated as CATSDSPGQGPYEQYF.

The chain recombines TRBV6-5 with TRBJ1-2, with a weak D call TRBD1 (5 bases). This CDR3 is 15 amino acids long. Germline CDR1 MNHEY, CDR2 SVGAGI. The germline V and J ends were trimmed by 2 bases and 7 bases, with 17 bases remaining between them. CDR3 sequence: CASSYQGLFLPGYTF. The CDR3 DNA is TGTGCCAGCAGTTACCAGGGCCTTTTTCTCCCTGGCTACACCTTC.

The chain links TRBV12-3 or TRBV12-4 to TRBJ1-2; tentative D call: TRBD1 (5 bases). The CDR3 length is 13 residues. Trimming removed 6 bases at V and 7 bases at J, with 15 bases between. The CDR3 is CASSPGTAGGYTF. The CDR3 DNA follows: TGTGCCAGCAGCCCGGGGACTGCGGGTGGCTACACCTTC.